A single sample is the source of the 4 T cell receptor beta chains below, sequenced in a study of T cells after yellow fever vaccination. TCRdb analysed the 5' RACE reads with MiXCR anew, one entry per CDR3 protein. The data hold approximately 600,000 distinct CDR3 sequences, with roughly an eighth observed a single time. This sample comprised PBMCs, obtained on the day of the yellow fever booster vaccination. The receptors derive from a young man who received the YFV17D yellow fever vaccine.

This clonotype was detected ten times or more. This chain links TRBV7-2 with TRBJ2-1; 8 positions match TRBD2. Germline loops: CDR1 SGHTA, CDR2 FQGNSA. V shed 2 bases and J 5 bases; nucleotides not matched to a gene: 2. The CDR3 extends over 14 amino acids. The CDR3 sequence: CASSLQRGNNEQFF. The CDR3 nucleotides are TGTGCCAGCAGCTTACAGCGGGGGAACAATGAGCAGTTCTTC. The full variable domain, rest sourced from reference TRBV7-2 and TRBJ2-1, is GAGVSQSPSNKVTEKGKDVELRCDPISGHTALYWYRQSLGQGLEFLIYFQGNSAPDKSGLPSDRFSAERTGGSVSTLTIQRTQQEDSAVYLCASSLQRGNNEQFFGPGTRLTVL.

This clonotype was picked up a small number of times. The rearrangement uses TRBV5-1 and TRBJ1-2; TRBD1 might be the D (5 bases). Trimming stripped 0 bases from V and 4 bases from J, with 10 bases between. Germline-derived CDR1 and CDR2 are SGHRS and YFSETQ. The CDR3 covers 14 residues. This CDR3 is CASSLDGAGYGYTF. CDR3 in DNA: TGCGCCAGCAGCTTGGACGGGGCGGGCTATGGCTACACCTTC. The whole variable domain, remainder taken from reference TRBV5-1 and TRBJ1-2, is KAGVTQTPRYLIKTRGQQVTLSCSPISGHRSVSWYQQTPGQGLQFLFEYFSETQRNKGNFPGRFSGRQFSNSRSEMNVSTLELGDSALYLCASSLDGAGYGYTFGSGTRLTVV.

This clonotype was detected only a few times. The chain employs TRBV7-8 and TRBJ2-5; weak D call: TRBD2 (5 bases). This CDR3 has 15 amino acids. Germline V gene data show CDR1 as SGHVS and CDR2 as FQNEAQ. Between the trimmed V and J ends, which lost 0 bases and 5 bases, there was a span of 13 bases. CDR3 DNA sequence: TGTGCCAGCAGCTTAGCGCATACTAGAGGGGAGACCCAGTACTTC. This encodes CASSLAHTRGETQYF.

This clonotype occurred a few times. This chain links TRBV19 with TRBJ2-7; D gene ambiguous. CDR1 is LNHDA and CDR2 is SQIVND in the germline V gene (reference sequence). CDR3 length equals 12 residues. V was trimmed by 6 bases and J by 6 bases, leaving 12 bases between them. DNA of the CDR3: TGTGCCAGTAGGGGGATTTCCATCGAGCAGTACTTC. Translating gives CASRGISIEQYF.